This entry concerns a single T cell receptor beta chain. Antigen unknown. The data belong to a study of vaccination effects on CD4 cells after COVID-19. General observations from the study: Convalescent patients numbered few in the study; early post-infection timepoints were missing entirely. Vaccine-induced clones in healthy vaccinees cross-reacted with common cold coronaviruses in only 1 of 255 cases. Clones arising from infection and from vaccination showed marked clonal contraction late after vaccination.

Expansion of antigen-specific CD4+ T cells with viral peptide pools was carried out by the ViraFEST assay before sequencing. Researchers isolated CD4+ T cells once roughly ten days of culture had elapsed. People in the vaccine group had not been infected with SARS-CoV-2 before, and their nucleocapsid antibodies were negative. Half-medium exchanges with IL-2 medium took place on days 3 and 7. This CDR3 has 16 residues. Germline values: CDR1 KGHDR, CDR2 SFDVKD. The ends lost 2 bases at V and 0 bases at J; junction bases unmatched: 3. Here immunoSEQ multiplex PCR was the method, and the copy in TCRdb shows in-frame clones only, minus some. Of tens of thousands of clones in the sample, nearly 80% are singletons; the top ten hold approximately 6%.

This receptor was identified in a human donor who received a COVID-19 vaccine. This material consisted of CD4+ T cells from PBMCs cultured with HCoV-OC43 spike peptides, taken before COVID-19 vaccination. Indicated subset: HCoV-OC43 spike overlapping peptide pool stimulation. The chain carries TRBV24-1 and TRBJ2-1, with 7 bases fitting TRBD1. CDR3 amino acids: CATSDSGTVSYNEQFF. The CDR3, as DNA: TGTGCCACCAGTGATTCCGGGACAGTCTCCTACAATGAGCAGTTCTTC.